Listed below are T cell receptor beta chains from one sample, sequenced in a study of blood T cell repertoires in COVID-19. Clones were sequenced by immunoSEQ multiplex PCR, and TCRdb holds only the in-frame ones, with some missing. In the table there are about 210,000 clones, roughly nine tenths of which are singletons. Material for sequencing was peripheral blood. These receptors were taken from a man between 65 and 85 years old with acute or convalescent COVID-19. Both conserved end residues are part of each CDR3. D genes are given only for firm matches. Size is stated for part of the rows, as once, few or many counts, or as a class when the clone is expanded.

V gene	clone size	D gene	J gene	CDR3 DNA	CDR3 protein
TRBV4-3	large	TRBD2	TRBJ2-1	TGCGCCAGCAGCCAAACTAGCGGGGATTACAATGAGCAGTTCTTC	CASSQTSGDYNEQFF
TRBV27	.	.	TRBJ2-5	TGTGCCAGCAGTTCGACGGGCCGAGCGGTAGAGACCCAGTACTTC	CASSSTGRAVETQYF
TRBV7-8	few	TRBD2	TRBJ2-7	TGTGCCAGCAGCGAAGCGGGATACAACTACGAGCAGTACTTC	CASSEAGYNYEQYF
TRBV18	.	TRBD1	TRBJ1-1	TGTGCCAGCTCCCAGAGGACAGGGTTGGGCACTGAAGCTTTCTTT	CASSQRTGLGTEAFF
TRBV5-4	.	TRBD2	TRBJ2-3	TGTGCCAGCAGCCCCGGGACTAGCGGGAGGGCCTCTCCAGATACGCAGTATTTT	CASSPGTSGRASPDTQYF
TRBV6-5	.	.	TRBJ1-1	TGTGCCAGCAGTTACTCCACAGGCTTGAACACTGAAGCTTTCTTT	CASSYSTGLNTEAFF
TRBV4-2	.	TRBD1	TRBJ1-2	TGTGCCAGCAGCCCTACCCCCCGGGACAGAGGCTATGGCTACACCTTC	CASSPTPRDRGYGYTF
TRBV5-5	many	TRBD1	TRBJ1-2	TGTGCCAGCAGCTCAGAGACAGGGGATAACTATGGCTACACCTTC	CASSSETGDNYGYTF
TRBV19	.	.	TRBJ1-3	TGTGCCAGTGGACCGGGGTTCTCTGGAAACACCATATATTTT	CASGPGFSGNTIYF
TRBV5-4	few	TRBD1	TRBJ2-7	TGTGCCAGCAGCGGGACAGGGGGGCCTAGCTCCTACGAGCAGTACTTC	CASSGTGGPSSYEQYF
TRBV5-1	.	TRBD2	TRBJ2-3	TGCGCCAGCAGCTTGCTAGCGGTGGGTACAGATACGCAGTATTTT	CASSLLAVGTDTQYF
TRBV3-1/TRBV3-2	.	.	TRBJ1-3	TGTGCCAGCAGCCAAGGGACGGGGATCACTGGAAACACCATATATTTT	CASSQGTGITGNTIYF
TRBV24-1	once	TRBD1	TRBJ2-5	TGTGCCACCAGTGAACCCCCACCCGGACAGGGGACCCAGTACTTC	CATSEPPPGQGTQYF
TRBV7-3	.	TRBD1	TRBJ2-7	TGTGCCAGCAGCTTAACCGGGACAGGGGACTACGAGCAGTACTTC	CASSLTGTGDYEQYF
TRBV6-5	.	TRBD2	TRBJ2-2	TGTGCCCCCAGGGCGGGAGGGAACACCGGGGAGCTGTTTTTT	CAPRAGGNTGELFF
TRBV6-2/TRBV6-3	.	TRBD2	TRBJ2-1	TGTGCCAGCAGTTATAAGGCTAGCGGGAACAATGAGCAGTTCTTC	CASSYKASGNNEQFF
TRBV5-4	.	.	TRBJ2-6	TGTGCCAGCAGCTTGCCAACAGCCTCTGGGGCCAACGTCCTGACTTTC	CASSLPTASGANVLTF
TRBV3-1/TRBV3-2	once	.	TRBJ1-4	TGTGCCAGCAGCAGCAAGCGGGACACCGCAACTAATGAAAAACTGTTTTTT	CASSSKRDTATNEKLFF
TRBV19	.	TRBD1	TRBJ2-7	TGTGCCAGTAGTACAGTGGTGGGGACAGGGGTTTACGAGCAGTACTTC	CASSTVVGTGVYEQYF
TRBV29-1	.	TRBD2	TRBJ2-5	TGCAACGCGTTACGTCGGGGGAGGGATACCCAAGAGACCCAGTACTTC	CNALRRGRDTQETQYF
TRBV30	.	.	TRBJ2-3	TGTGCCTGGAGGAGTGGGCTACCCACAGATACGCAGTATTTT	CAWRSGLPTDTQYF
TRBV5-4	.	.	TRBJ2-6	TGTGCCAGCAGCGGCAGGGTAAAGACTGGGGCCAACGTCCTGACTTTC	CASSGRVKTGANVLTF
TRBV7-2	.	TRBD2	TRBJ2-7	TGTGCCAGCAGCTTGTTACCGGGACTAGGCGCCTACGAGCAGTACTTC	CASSLLPGLGAYEQYF
TRBV28	.	TRBD1	TRBJ2-4	TGTGCCAGTCGAGGGGGACAGGGGGCCAAAAACATTCAGTACTTC	CASRGGQGAKNIQYF
TRBV5-1	.	TRBD1	TRBJ1-2	TGCGCCAGCAGTTATTTTGACAGGGACGCGCCTGGCTACACCTTC	CASSYFDRDAPGYTF
TRBV11-3	.	.	TRBJ1-3	TGTGCCAGCAGCCCGACAGCCGGAAACACCATATATTTT	CASSPTAGNTIYF
TRBV18	.	TRBD1	TRBJ2-3	TGTGCCAGCTCACGACTGACAGGGCTCACAGATACGCAGTATTTT	CASSRLTGLTDTQYF
TRBV7-9	once	.	TRBJ2-3	TGTGCCAGCACCCTAAGGGGATCCACAGATACGCAGTATTTT	CASTLRGSTDTQYF
TRBV7-9	once	TRBD1	TRBJ1-2	TGTGCCAGCAGCCCAAGTGGTTTGGACAGGGGAGGAGGCTACACCTTC	CASSPSGLDRGGGYTF
TRBV4-3	.	TRBD2	TRBJ2-7	TGCGCCAGCAGCCAATTAGCGGGAGGTCCTAAACGCCCCTACGAGCAGTACTTC	CASSQLAGGPKRPYEQYF
TRBV30	.	TRBD2	TRBJ2-7	TGTGCCTACCCGGTGGGGACTAGAACCTACGAGCAGTACTTC	CAYPVGTRTYEQYF
TRBV6-5	.	.	TRBJ2-1	TGTGCCAGCAGCCTGGGGGCGACCTTCTACAATGAGCAGTTCTTC	CASSLGATFYNEQFF
TRBV18	few	TRBD2	TRBJ2-7	TGTGCCAGCTCACTCCAGACTAGCAGATACGAGCAGTACTTC	CASSLQTSRYEQYF
TRBV6-5	.	.	TRBJ1-2	TGTGCCAGCAGTTCCGGGGGCTATGGCTACACCTTC	CASSSGGYGYTF
TRBV21-1	.	.	TRBJ2-7	TGTGCCAGCAGCAATTTCAGGTCCCCCTCCTACGAGCAGTACTTC	CASSNFRSPSYEQYF
TRBV18	.	.	TRBJ1-2	TGTGCCAGCTCACCAGGAGGGGGGGACTATGGCTACACCTTC	CASSPGGGDYGYTF
TRBV5-1	.	TRBD1	TRBJ1-4	TGCGCCAGCAGGCCGGGACAGCTTAATGAAAAACTGTTTTTT	CASRPGQLNEKLFF
TRBV24-1	once	.	TRBJ2-3	TGTGCCACCAGTGATTGGGCAGGGACAGATACGCAGTATTTT	CATSDWAGTDTQYF
TRBV3-1/TRBV3-2	.	.	TRBJ1-3	TGTGCCAGCAGCCAAGTTTTGTGGGCAGGAACCTCTGGAAACACCATATATTTT	CASSQVLWAGTSGNTIYF
TRBV6-1	.	.	TRBJ2-5	TGTGCCAGCAGTGACGGAGGGGCTAGGGCTGAGACCCAGTACTTC	CASSDGGARAETQYF
TRBV7-8	once	TRBD1	TRBJ1-1	TGTGCCAGCAGCTTAGAAGGGGGCCGGACTGAAGCTTTCTTT	CASSLEGGRTEAFF
TRBV5-1	.	.	TRBJ2-7	TGCGCCAGCAGCTTACAGGGAACCTACGAGCAGTACTTC	CASSLQGTYEQYF